The 21 T cell receptor beta chains below all came from one sample that was sequenced in a study of T cells in Graves' hyperthyroidism and ophthalmopathy. What was amplified from RNA transcripts were TCR beta CDR3 regions. First-round RT-PCR targeting the TCR CDR3 was performed with the HTBI primer set. A single record per CDR3 protein comes from TCRdb applying MiXCR to the multiplex PCR reads. The data show around 450,000 distinct CDR3 sequences, around 14% seen once. The sample comprised blood. Receptors originate from a woman aged 18-29 years with Graves' hyperthyroidism.

This clonotype has a count of ten or more. J is TRBJ1-1 and V is TRBV20-1; D remains ambiguous. The CDR3 is 15 residues long. Germline V gene data show CDR1 as DFQATT and CDR2 as SNEGSKA (reference sequence). The V and J ends lost 6 bases and 5 bases respectively, with 22 bases between them. CDR3 in DNA: TGCAGTGCCTTCCCATTCCCAGGAACGGATACTGAAGCTTTCTTT. Its protein is CSAFPFPGTDTEAFF.

V and J are TRBV6-1 and TRBJ2-5; perhaps TRBD2 as D (5 bases). The germline V and J ends were trimmed by 2 bases and 1 base, with 8 bases remaining between them. Germline CDR1 MNHNS, CDR2 SASEGT. This CDR3 contains 14 residues. CDR3 protein: CASSEIGSQETQYF. Written as DNA, the CDR3 is TGTGCCAGCAGTGAAATTGGGAGCCAAGAGACCCAGTACTTC.

This clonotype was recorded at least ten times. The chain couples TRBV12-5 to TRBJ1-2; D may be TRBD1 (5 bases). Germline V gives CDR1 LGHNT, CDR2 FRNRAP. This CDR3 has 12 amino acids. V lost 1 base and J lost 7, with 7 bases in between. CDR3 DNA: TGTGCTAGTGGTTTGGGGGGCCGTGGCTACACCTTC. Its protein product is CASGLGGRGYTF.

This clonotype was counted ten times or more. V gene TRBV6-1 combines with J gene TRBJ2-1; the match to TRBD2 covers 9 bases. Germline CDR1 reads MNHNS; CDR2 reads SASEGT. The trim removed 5 bases at V and 1 base at J, leaving 12 bases unmatched. The CDR3 contains 18 residues. This CDR3 reads CASSKRGEFLVSYNEQFF. The CDR3 bases are TGTGCCAGCAGTAAGCGGGGGGAATTTCTAGTATCCTACAATGAGCAGTTCTTC.

In this sample, this clonotype turned up many times. The genes are TRBV13 and TRBJ2-3; D perhaps matches TRBD1 (6 bases). Germline V lookup: CDR1 PRHDT, CDR2 FYEKMQ (reference sequence). V was shortened by 5 bases and J by 6 bases, with 15 bases between the two germline ends. This CDR3 region has 14 residues. The CDR3 here is CASSTRQGMDTQYF. CDR3 coding DNA: TGTGCCAGCAGCACCCGGCAGGGGATGGATACGCAGTATTTT.

Only a few counts were recorded for this clonotype. This sequence joins TRBV12-3 or TRBV12-4 and TRBJ1-6, with D unresolved. The CDR3 has 14 amino acids. V dropped 5 bases and J dropped 9 bases, with 14 bases sitting between them. The chain's CDR3 is CASSNMVRASPLHF. In DNA, the CDR3 is TGTGCCAGCAGTAACATGGTCCGGGCTTCACCCCTCCACTTT.

This clonotype was seen ten or more times. The chain combines TRBV20-1 with TRBJ1-2; D is ambiguous. Germline V gene data show CDR1 as DFQATT and CDR2 as SNEGSKA (reference sequence). V dropped 0 bases and J dropped 7 bases, with 18 bases sitting between them. CDR3 length: 15 amino acids. In DNA form, the CDR3 reads TGCAGTGCTAGAGATACCAGTATCATTGTGGGTGGCTACACCTTC. The encoded protein is CSARDTSIIVGGYTF.

This clonotype was recorded at least ten times. This chain joins TRBV20-1 and TRBJ2-7; a possible D gene is TRBD1 (6 bases). V was clipped by 5 bases and J by 3 bases, with 17 bases between them. In germline, CDR1 is DFQATT, CDR2 SNEGSKA (reference sequence). The CDR3 sequence is 14 residues long. The CDR3 loop is CSALWTDMNYEQYF. The DNA for the CDR3 is TGCAGTGCTCTCTGGACAGATATGAACTACGAGCAGTACTTC.

This clonotype was seen a handful of times. The V call is TRBV6-2 or TRBV6-3, the J call TRBJ2-4; 8 bases align to TRBD1. Germline CDR1 is MNHEY and CDR2 is SVGEGT. The V gene end was trimmed by 2 bases and the J gene end by 6 bases; junction bases not matched to a gene: 9. CDR3 size: 16 residues. CDR3 bases: TGTGCCAGCAGTTACGGGACAGGATCCATATCAAACATTCAGTACTTC. Translating it yields CASSYGTGSISNIQYF.

Many counts were recorded for this clonotype. The chain combines TRBV28 with TRBJ1-2; D is ambiguous. This CDR3 comprises 13 residues. Trimming removed 2 bases at V and 5 bases at J, with 9 bases between. CDR1 and CDR2 (germline): MDHEN, SYDVKM. Here the CDR3 reads CASSLARRYGYTF. CDR3 nucleotides: TGTGCCAGCAGTTTAGCCCGGAGGTATGGCTACACCTTC.

On this clonotype: A much larger clonotype is one base distant, so this may be a read error. The V call is TRBV24-1, the J call TRBJ2-1; TRBD1 is a possible D gene (5 bases). The germline CDR1 and CDR2 sequences are KGHDR and SFDVKD. The CDR3 runs 14 residues. CDR3 DNA sequence: TGTGCCACCAGCAAAACCCAGGGTTACAATGGGCAGTTCTTC. Protein sequence: CATSKTQGYNGQFF.

This chain connects TRBV19 to TRBJ2-7; no reliable D call. Looked up from germline, CDR1 is LNHDA and CDR2 is SQIVND (reference sequence). Trimming took off 9 bases at V and 2 bases at J, with 14 bases between the two ends. This CDR3 comprises 13 residues. The CDR3 protein is CARIEPKPYEQYF. In DNA form, the CDR3 reads TGTGCCAGGATCGAGCCTAAACCCTACGAGCAGTACTTC.

The V call is TRBV20-1, the J call TRBJ2-1; 8 bases fit TRBD1. This CDR3 spans 15 amino acids. Germline lookup yields CDR1 DFQATT and CDR2 SNEGSKA (reference sequence). V was pared by 3 bases and J by 6 bases, with 10 bases of the junction left unmatched. The CDR3 loop is CSARVGRGLSNEQFF. CDR3 nucleotide sequence: TGCAGTGCTAGGGTTGGCAGGGGGCTTAGCAATGAGCAGTTCTTC.

This clonotype occurred many times. The rearrangement uses TRBV5-5 and TRBJ1-1; 9 bases align to TRBD1. The V and J ends lost 5 bases and 4 bases, in that order; junction bases with no gene match: 6. Germline CDR1 and CDR2: SGHKS and YYEKEE (reference sequence). The CDR3 extends over 14 amino acids. CDR3 residues: CASSRGGQGTEAFF. CDR3 DNA sequence: TGTGCCAGCAGTAGGGGGGGACAGGGCACTGAAGCTTTCTTT.

This clonotype was picked up many times. This chain uses TRBV20-1 with TRBJ2-1; the D gene is possibly TRBD2 (6 bases). Trimming pared 5 bases from V and 3 bases from J, leaving 17 bases between. Germline-derived CDR1 and CDR2 are DFQATT and SNEGSKA (reference sequence). The CDR3 loop spans 15 amino acids. CDR3 sequence (DNA): TGCAGTGCTTTGACTAGTCCCTTCCACTACAATGAGCAGTTCTTC. This translates into CSALTSPFHYNEQFF.

This clonotype was counted many times. This rearrangement joins TRBV20-1 to TRBJ2-5, with 8 nucleotides matching TRBD2. The CDR3 sequence is 14 residues long. Germline lookup yields CDR1 DFQATT and CDR2 SNEGSKA (reference sequence). Germline trimming cut 4 bases from V and 1 base from J; bases unmatched to any gene: 5. CDR3 in DNA: TGCAGTGCTACAATAGCGGGACCCCAAGAGACCCAGTACTTC. As protein: CSATIAGPQETQYF.

This clonotype has more than one count but fewer than ten. A much larger clonotype is one base distant, so this may be a read error. The CDR3 nucleotides read TGTGCCATCAGTGAGTTTTTGGGACAGGGAGGACAGCCCCAGCATTTT. Translation gives CAISEFLGQGGQPQHF. The V call is TRBV10-3, the J call TRBJ1-5; 9 bases are shared with TRBD1. The CDR3 has 16 residues. In germline, CDR1 is ENHRY, CDR2 SYGVKD. The V gene end was trimmed by 1 base and the J gene end by 7 bases; junction bases not matched to a gene: 8.

In this sample, this clonotype turned up a few times. This chain connects TRBV18 to TRBJ1-3; no clear D. CDR1 and CDR2 (germline): KGHSH, LQKENI. The CDR3 is 15 amino acids. The V end lost 0 bases, the J end lost 2 bases, and 8 bases lay between the germline ends. The CDR3 DNA reads TGTGCCAGCTCACCACCGTTGAGGCCTGGAAACACCATATATTTT. Translation gives CASSPPLRPGNTIYF.

The CDR3 loop reads CAISESGQGGSAFF. The CDR3 coding sequence is TGTGCCATCAGTGAGTCAGGTCAGGGAGGATCAGCTTTCTTT. The chain recombines TRBV10-3 with TRBJ1-1; perhaps TRBD1 as D (5 bases). V gave up 0 bases and J gave up 10 bases, with 15 bases separating them. The germline V gene has CDR1 ENHRY and CDR2 SYGVKD. This CDR3 has 14 residues.

The chain joins TRBV20-1 to TRBJ1-2; TRBD1 agrees at 8 bases. J lost 7 bases, V lost 1 base, and 5 bases had no gene match. This CDR3 spans 13 amino acids. Germline CDR1 is DFQATT and CDR2 is SNEGSKA (reference sequence). This CDR3 is CSARATGVGGYTF. DNA for the CDR3: TGCAGTGCTAGAGCGACAGGGGTGGGTGGCTACACCTTC.

This chain's CDR3 is CSARTGNTIYF. Here the CDR3 DNA reads TGCAGCGCCCGAACCGGGAACACCATATATTTT. The chain has TRBV29-1 and TRBJ1-3; D is unresolved. CDR1 SQVTM and CDR2 ANQGSEA come from the germline V gene. The CDR3 spans 11 residues. Trimming shortened V by 7 bases and J by 7 bases, and 11 bases separated the two germline ends.